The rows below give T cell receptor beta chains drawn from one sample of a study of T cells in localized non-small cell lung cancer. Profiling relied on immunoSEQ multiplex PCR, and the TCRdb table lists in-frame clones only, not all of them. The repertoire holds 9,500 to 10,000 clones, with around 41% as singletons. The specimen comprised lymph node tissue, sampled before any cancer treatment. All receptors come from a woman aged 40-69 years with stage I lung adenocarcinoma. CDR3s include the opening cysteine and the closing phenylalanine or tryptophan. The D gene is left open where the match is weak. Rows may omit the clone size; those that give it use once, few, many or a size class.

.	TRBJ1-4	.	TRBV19	TGTGCCAGTAGTATACTGGGGGAAACTAATGAAAAACTGTTTTTT	CASSILGETNEKLFF
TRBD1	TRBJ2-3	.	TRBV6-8	TGTGCCACCAAACTAGGGGGCCCGGTCGATACGCAGTATTTT	CATKLGGPVDTQYF
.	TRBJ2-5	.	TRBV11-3	TGTGCCAGCAGCAACGCTATGGTGGAGGGAGGGACCCAGTACTTC	CASSNAMVEGGTQYF
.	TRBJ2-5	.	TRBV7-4	TGTGCCAGCAGCTCGGACGCTAGTGGGACCCAGTACTTC	CASSSDASGTQYF
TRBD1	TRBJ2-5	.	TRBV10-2	TGCGCCAGCAGTCCGGGACAGCTGGAGACCCAGTACTTC	CASSPGQLETQYF
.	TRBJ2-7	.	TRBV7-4	TGTGCCAGCAGCTTAGGTTCGGCTTTCTACGAGCAGTACTTC	CASSLGSAFYEQYF
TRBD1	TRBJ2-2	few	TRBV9	TGTGCCAGCAGCGCCAGGACAGGGCCCACCGGGGAGCTGTTTTTT	CASSARTGPTGELFF
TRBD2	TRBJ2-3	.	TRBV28	TGTGCCAGCAGTATGACAGCGGGGTTGACAGATACGCAGTATTTT	CASSMTAGLTDTQYF
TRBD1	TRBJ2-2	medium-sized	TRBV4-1	TGCGCCAGCAGCCAAGCACAGGACAGGGTTAGCGGGGAGCTGTTTTTT	CASSQAQDRVSGELFF
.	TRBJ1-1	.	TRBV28	TGTGCCAGCAGTTTGGAGGCAGGCACTGAAGCTTTCTTT	CASSLEAGTEAFF
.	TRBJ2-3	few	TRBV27	TGTGCCAGCAGTGGGGAGGGGGAAGATACGCAGTATTTT	CASSGEGEDTQYF
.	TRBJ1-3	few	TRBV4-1	TGCGCCAGCAGCCAAGGAGCCTCTGGAAACACCATATATTTT	CASSQGASGNTIYF
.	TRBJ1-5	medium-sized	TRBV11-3	TGTGCCAGCAGCTTGGCGTGGGGCCTCAGCAATCAGCCCCAGCATTTT	CASSLAWGLSNQPQHF
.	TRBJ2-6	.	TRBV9	TGTGCCAGCAGCCTTACAGGGACCTCTGGGGCCAACGTCCTGACTTTC	CASSLTGTSGANVLTF
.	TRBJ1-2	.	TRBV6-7	TGTGCCAGCAGTTCCTTCTTCAGGGGAGGCGATGGCTACACCTTC	CASSSFFRGGDGYTF
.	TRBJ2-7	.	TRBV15	TGTGCCACCAGCAAGGATCGGGGGTTTCCTTACGAGCAGTACTTC	CATSKDRGFPYEQYF
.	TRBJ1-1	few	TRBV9	TGTGCCAGCAACAACAGGAACACTGAAGCTTTCTTT	CASNNRNTEAFF
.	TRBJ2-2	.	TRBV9	TGTGCCAGCAGCGTAGTTGGGGACACCGGGGAGCTGTTTTTT	CASSVVGDTGELFF
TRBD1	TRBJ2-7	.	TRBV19	TGTGCCAGCTCCGCAGGGGGTAACGAGCAGTACTTC	CASSAGGNEQYF
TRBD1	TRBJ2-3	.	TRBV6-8	TGTGCCAGCTCAGGGGGCAGAGCAGATACGCAGTATTTT	CASSGGRADTQYF
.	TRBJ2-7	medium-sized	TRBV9	TGTGCCAGCAGTGCAGGGATCAACTACGAGCAGTACTTC	CASSAGINYEQYF
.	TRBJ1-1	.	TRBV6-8	TGTGCCATCAGGGGTCGTAGCATGAACACTGAAGCTTTCTTT	CAIRGRSMNTEAFF
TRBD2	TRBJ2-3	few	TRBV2	TGTGCCAGCAGGACTAGCTGGGCGGATACGCAGTATTTT	CASRTSWADTQYF
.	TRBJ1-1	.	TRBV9	TGTGCCAGCAGCGTAGACAACAGGGCATGGGGCACTGAAGCTTTCTTT	CASSVDNRAWGTEAFF
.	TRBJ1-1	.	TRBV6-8	TGTGCCAGCAGTCAAAGGAGACGGGGCACTGAAGCTTTCTTT	CASSQRRRGTEAFF
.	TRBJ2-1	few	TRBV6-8	TGTGCCAGCAGTTCTTCCCGGGGCGAAATAGGGAATGAGCAGTTCTTC	CASSSSRGEIGNEQFF
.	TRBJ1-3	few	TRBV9	TGTGCCAGCAGCGTCGCAGGGATCAGCTCTGGAAACACCATATATTTT	CASSVAGISSGNTIYF
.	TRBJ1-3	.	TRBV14	TGTGCCAGCAGCTCCCGACTACTCCTCTCTGGAAACACCATATATTTT	CASSSRLLLSGNTIYF
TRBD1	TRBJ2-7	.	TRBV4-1	TGCGCCAGCAGCCAATTCACAGGGGCTCCCTCCTACGAGCAGTACTTC	CASSQFTGAPSYEQYF
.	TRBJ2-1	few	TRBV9	TGTGCCAGCAGTGGGCCGATGCGCAATGAGCAGTTCTTC	CASSGPMRNEQFF
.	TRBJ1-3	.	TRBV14	TGTGCCAGCAGCTTAACAGGTCGAGACACCATATATTTT	CASSLTGRDTIYF
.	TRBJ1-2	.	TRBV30	TGTGCCTGGAGTGCTACTCCGACAGGAAACTATGGCTACACCTTC	CAWSATPTGNYGYTF
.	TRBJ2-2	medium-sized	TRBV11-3	TGTGCCAGCAGCCCCGGAGTGAGCACCGGGGAGCTGTTTTTT	CASSPGVSTGELFF
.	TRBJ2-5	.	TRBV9	TGTGCCAGCAGCGTTGGGACTCAAGGTAGAGAGACCCAGTACTTC	CASSVGTQGRETQYF
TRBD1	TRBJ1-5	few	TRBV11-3	TGTGCCAGCAGCTTGACGGCGACAGGGGGAAGGCAGCCCCAGCATTTT	CASSLTATGGRQPQHF
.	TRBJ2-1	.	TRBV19	TGTGCCAGTAGTATAATCCCCAGTGGGAGGCCTAACTACAATGAGCAGTTCTTC	CASSIIPSGRPNYNEQFF
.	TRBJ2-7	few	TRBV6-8	TGTGCCAGCAGTTTAAAGGGTAGCCATACCTACGAGCAGTACTTC	CASSLKGSHTYEQYF
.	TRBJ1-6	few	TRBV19	TGTGCCAGTAGTAGAACGGGCGGGCAGGGAGGTTCACCCCTCCACTTT	CASSRTGGQGGSPLHF
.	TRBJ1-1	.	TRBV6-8	TGTGCCAGCAGAAACCAGAGGGTTGGGAGCACTGAAGCTTTCTTT	CASRNQRVGSTEAFF
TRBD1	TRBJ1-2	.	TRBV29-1	TGCAGCGTTACCGGGACAGGGGCTGGCTACACCTTC	CSVTGTGAGYTF
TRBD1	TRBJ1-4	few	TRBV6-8	TGTGCCAGCAGTAACCGGGACAGGGAGGAAAAACTGTTTTTT	CASSNRDREEKLFF
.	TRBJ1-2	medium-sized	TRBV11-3	TGTGCCAGCAGCTTCGTGGGGGAAGTGAACTATGGCTACACCTTC	CASSFVGEVNYGYTF
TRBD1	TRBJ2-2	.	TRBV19	TGTGCCAGTAGGTTGACCGGGACAGCGAACACCGGGGAGCTGTTTTTT	CASRLTGTANTGELFF
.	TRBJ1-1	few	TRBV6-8	TGTGCCAGCAACCAACAGGGAACCCCTGAAGCTTTCTTT	CASNQQGTPEAFF
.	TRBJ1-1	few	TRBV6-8	TGTGCCAGCAGTAGGGACACGGCCGTCTCTGAAGCTTTCTTT	CASSRDTAVSEAFF
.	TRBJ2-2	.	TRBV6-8	TGTGCCAGCACCAAAGGGGCGAGAGGCACCGGGGAGCTGTTTTTT	CASTKGARGTGELFF
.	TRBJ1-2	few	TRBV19	TGTGCCAGTAGTATAGGACAGGCTAACTATGGCTACACCTTC	CASSIGQANYGYTF
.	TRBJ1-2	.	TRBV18	TGTGCCAGCTCATCCGTTGGCTCTGTAGACTACACCTTC	CASSSVGSVDYTF